This TCR beta chain was recovered during a study of spatial heterogeneity in lung cancer. Study-wide background: Detected beta-chain sequences consistently exceeded alpha-chain sequences.

Points from the study as a whole: Higher tumor mutation counts went along with higher counts of expanded intratumoral alpha and beta TCRs.

Specified time point: sample taken at primary tumor resection. The approximately 72 donors had untreated early-stage non-small cell lung cancer. In each case, whole RNA from tumor, nontumor lung or frozen PBMC was sequenced unsorted. This clonotype was found many times. Its matching antigen is unknown. The germline V gene encodes CDR1 DFQATT and CDR2 SNEGSKA (reference sequence). This CDR3 is 13 amino acids long. Trimming cost V 7 bases and J 3 bases; bases outside gene matches: 6. TCR cDNA molecules were tagged individually, and each one carried a unique molecular identifier. One entry per CDR3 protein results from TCRdb running MiXCR on the 5' RACE reads. The sample has 2,700 or so distinct CDR3 sequences, roughly 5.8% seen once.

V gene TRBV20-1 combines with J gene TRBJ1-5; 7 positions match TRBD1. The clonotype originates from a male donor with early-stage non-small cell lung cancer. The starting material was lung tumor tissue, obtained at surgery. CDR3 protein: CSVIGTDNQPQHF. In DNA form, the CDR3 reads TGCAGTGTGATAGGGACAGACAATCAGCCCCAGCATTTT.